Each of the 24 T cell receptor beta chains below was sequenced from the same sample in a study of post-analysis software for immune sequencing data. Notes on the study in general: The five TRBV segments detected at higher frequency in patients than in controls included TRBV5-6, TRBV5-1 and TRBV20-1.

Sequencing libraries made from TCR beta cDNA carried unique molecular identifiers. TCRdb recomputed calls from the PCR reads with MiXCR, one row per CDR3 protein. The sample yields hundreds of thousands of distinct CDR3 sequences, approximately 53% seen once. These receptors have no known antigen. Sequencing used blood. These receptors came from a girl aged 10 to 17 with multiple sclerosis.

V is TRBV5-1 and J is TRBJ2-1; the match to TRBD1 covers 8 bases. This CDR3 has 15 amino acids. Trimming took 3 bases from V and 8 from J; bases not matched to a gene: 10. The V gene's germline CDR1 is SGHRS and CDR2 YFSETQ. CDR3 sequence (DNA): TGCGCCAGCAGCTCCCGGACAGGGACGGCACATGAGCAGTTCTTC. Translating gives CASSSRTGTAHEQFF.

V gene TRBV23-1 combines with J gene TRBJ2-1; a possible D gene is TRBD1 (5 bases). TRBV23-1 is identified as an open reading frame with a role that is uncertain. The CDR3 runs 17 residues. V was cut by 2 bases and J by 5 bases, with 19 bases left in between. CDR3 region: CASSQGADRTGNNEQFF. The CDR3 nucleotides read TGCGCCAGCAGTCAAGGCGCAGATCGTACAGGAAACAATGAGCAGTTCTTC.

The chain carries TRBV2 and TRBJ2-2, with a weak D call TRBD1 (6 bases). The CDR3 is 16 residues long. Germline-derived CDR1 and CDR2 are SNHLY and FYNNEI. V gave up 5 bases and J gave up 1 base, with 14 bases separating them. The CDR3 coding sequence is TGTGCCAGCAGTCTCGACAGGTCATGGAACACCGGGGAGCTGTTTTTT. It yields the protein CASSLDRSWNTGELFF.

The chain uses TRBV29-1 and TRBJ1-1, with D unresolved. CDR3 length: 12 amino acids. Germline assignment: CDR1 SQVTM and CDR2 ANQGSEA. V lost 1 base and J 10 bases, leaving 13 bases between the germline ends. The CDR3 region has the DNA TGCAGCGTTGAAGGGGCCTGGGGAAGAGCTTTCTTT. Its translation is CSVEGAWGRAFF.

This sequence joins TRBV5-1 and TRBJ2-1; tentative D call: TRBD2 (5 bases). The V gene's germline CDR1 is SGHRS and CDR2 YFSETQ. V dropped 0 bases and J dropped 8 bases, with 12 bases sitting between them. The CDR3 contains 14 residues. In DNA, the CDR3 is TGCGCCAGCAGCTTGGTGCTAGCCCAGGATGAGCAGTTCTTC. Protein product: CASSLVLAQDEQFF.

This clonotype was detected a few times. The genes are TRBV9 and TRBJ2-1, with 11 bases fitting TRBD2. With 4 bases clipped from V and 9 bases from J, the junction kept 15 bases outside the gene matches. The CDR3 sequence is 17 residues long. Germline CDR1 SGDLS, CDR2 YYNGEE. The CDR3 DNA is TGTGCCAGCAGCCACAGGGAGATAGCGGGAGGGCCCGGTGAGCAGTTCTTC. Translation: CASSHREIAGGPGEQFF.

The chain combines TRBV7-9 with TRBJ2-1; no clear D. Germline V gene lookup returns CDR1 SEHNR and CDR2 FQNEAQ (reference sequence). The CDR3 spans 12 residues. Trimming stripped 1 base from V and 13 bases from J, with 11 bases between. CDR3 DNA: TGTGCCAGCAGCTTAGTTCCGGGCCCCCAGTTCTTC. It encodes CASSLVPGPQFF.

As regards this clonotype: One end of the junction is discordant with germline, which a read error may explain. J is TRBJ2-1 and V is TRBV18; D is unresolved. Germline V gives CDR1 KGHSH, CDR2 LQKENI. The CDR3 extends over 13 amino acids. The CDR3 loop is CASSPNIFNGQFF. The DNA for the CDR3 is TGTGCCAGCTCACCAAACATTTTCAATGGGCAGTTCTTC.

Only one count was recorded for this clonotype. CDR3: CASRRTEFLYEQYF. The CDR3, as DNA: TGCGCCAGCAGGCGGACAGAGTTCCTCTACGAGCAGTACTTC. The chain has TRBV10-2 and TRBJ2-7, with D perhaps matching TRBD1 (6 bases). This CDR3 is built from 14 residues. Germline loops: CDR1 WSHSY, CDR2 SAAADI. The V and J ends lost 6 bases and 3 bases respectively, with 15 bases between them.

This chain joins TRBV3-1 and TRBJ1-1; perhaps TRBD1 as D (5 bases). Germline lookup yields CDR1 LGHDT and CDR2 YNNKEL (reference sequence). The V and J ends lost 2 bases and 3 bases respectively, with 7 bases between them. The CDR3 covers 13 residues. CDR3 bases: TGTGCCAGCAGCCAACAGGGCTACACTGAAGCTTTCTTT. This codes for CASSQQGYTEAFF.

Regarding this clonotype: The junction departs from germline at one end; a sequencing error may be responsible. This sequence joins TRBV14 and TRBJ2-7; the D is unclear. This CDR3 is 15 amino acids long. Germline V gene lookup returns CDR1 SGHDN and CDR2 FVKESK. The CDR3 loop is CASSHPPSGVYEQYF. As DNA, the CDR3 is TGTGCCAGTAGCCACCCCCCGAGTGGAGTCTACGAGCAGTACTTC.

The rearrangement uses TRBV2 and TRBJ2-7; the D is unclear. The germline V and J ends were trimmed by 5 bases and 1 base, with 9 bases remaining between them. Germline V gene data show CDR1 as SNHLY and CDR2 as FYNNEI. This CDR3 is 13 amino acids long. CDR3 nucleotide sequence: TGTGCCAGCAGTTCTAAGGATTCCTACGAGCAGTACTTC. Protein product: CASSSKDSYEQYF.

This clonotype appeared once. V gene TRBV20-1 combines with J gene TRBJ2-3; the D gene could be TRBD1 or TRBD2 (6 bases each). The germline V gene has CDR1 DFQATT and CDR2 SNEGSKA (reference sequence). The CDR3 length is 17 residues. V was clipped by 1 base and J by 2 bases, with 19 bases between them. The CDR3 region is CSARGGRGTPTTDTQYF. The CDR3, as DNA: TGCAGTGCTAGAGGGGGACGCGGGACACCGACCACAGATACGCAGTATTTT.

This sequence joins TRBV7-2 and TRBJ2-5; D perhaps matches TRBD1 (6 bases). The DNA end is more similar to TRBJ2-7, so the J call may be wrong. This CDR3 spans 14 amino acids. The germline V gene has CDR1 SGHTA and CDR2 FQGNSA. For the CDR3, the DNA is TGTGCCAGCAGCCCTACAGGGCTAGGCGACGAGCAGTACTTC. It is translated as CASSPTGLGDEQYF.

This CDR3 is CASSLEAGGGDEQFF. The CDR3 region has the DNA TGTGCCAGCAGCTTAGAAGCGGGGGGAGGCGATGAGCAGTTCTTC. J is TRBJ2-1 and V is TRBV7-6; TRBD2 matches at 9 bases. Germline values: CDR1 SGHVS, CDR2 FNYEAQ. The V gene end was trimmed by 1 base and the J gene end by 8 bases; junction bases not matched to a gene: 6. This CDR3 contains 15 residues.

The V call is TRBV29-1, the J call TRBJ2-7, with D perhaps matching TRBD1 (6 bases). The CDR3 runs 13 residues. CDR1 and CDR2 from the germline V gene are SQVTM and ANQGSEA. The V and J ends lost 4 bases and 2 bases respectively, with 12 bases between them. DNA for the CDR3: TGCAGCGTTGTCAGTCAGGGGACCTACGAGCAGTACTTC. Protein: CSVVSQGTYEQYF.

This sequence joins TRBV13 and TRBJ2-3; perhaps TRBD2 as D (6 bases). From germline, CDR1 is PRHDT and CDR2 FYEKMQ (reference sequence). The V gene lost 2 bases and the J gene lost 4 bases, with 16 bases spanning the gap. The CDR3 runs 16 residues. The CDR3 spells CASSLRRSGYPDTQYF. In DNA form, the CDR3 reads TGTGCCAGCAGCTTAAGGAGGAGCGGGTACCCAGATACGCAGTATTTT.

The chain recombines TRBV6-5 with TRBJ2-1, with 11 bases that match TRBD2. Per germline, CDR1 MNHEY and CDR2 SVGAGI. This CDR3 comprises 16 residues. The trim removed 4 bases at V and 4 bases at J, leaving 6 bases unmatched. The CDR3 spells CASSSTSGGTYNEQFF. The CDR3 region has the DNA TGTGCCAGCAGTTCCACTAGCGGGGGAACTTACAATGAGCAGTTCTTC.

This clonotype was counted only a few times. The chain employs TRBV11-2 and TRBJ2-5; D uncertain. The CDR3 runs 15 residues. Looked up from germline, CDR1 is SGHAT and CDR2 is FQNNGV. Trimming left V 5 bases short and J 2 bases short, with 15 bases between. CDR3 in DNA: TGTGCCAGCAGCGGCCGGCTTAGCTCTCAAGAGACCCAGTACTTC. The encoded protein is CASSGRLSSQETQYF.

The rearrangement joins TRBV18 to TRBJ2-1, with D possibly TRBD1 on 5 matching bases. Per the germline V gene, CDR1 is KGHSH and CDR2 is LQKENI. This CDR3 is 15 amino acids long. The V and J ends lost 1 base and 5 bases respectively, with 12 bases between them. For the CDR3, the DNA is TGTGCCAGCTCACCACTCCCCAGGGCGGACAATGAGCAGTTCTTC. Amino acids: CASSPLPRADNEQFF.

V gene TRBV24-1 combines with J gene TRBJ2-1; 9 nucleotides match TRBD1. Germline V gene sequence: CDR1 KGHDR, CDR2 SFDVKD. The CDR3 runs 15 residues. V shed 3 bases, J shed 5 bases, and the junction held 4 bases outside the gene matches. In DNA, the CDR3 is TGTGCCACCAGTGATAGAGGGGACAGGGACAATGAGCAGTTCTTC. It translates to CATSDRGDRDNEQFF.

About this clonotype: One junction end does not reproduce the germline sequence, and a read error may be involved. V is TRBV5-1 and J is TRBJ2-1, with D maybe TRBD2 (5 bases). CDR1 and CDR2 from the germline V gene are SGHRS and YFSETQ. CDR3 length equals 18 residues. The CDR3 protein is CASNLGFLKLGTDNEQFF. Here the CDR3 DNA reads TGCGCCAGCAACTTGGGGTTCCTAAAACTAGGAACCGACAATGAGCAGTTCTTC.

The rearrangement uses TRBV7-2 and TRBJ2-5; D uncertain. The DNA end lines up better with TRBJ2-7; the J call may be wrong. CDR1 and CDR2 (germline): SGHTA, FQGNSA. The CDR3 loop spans 16 amino acids. CDR3: CASSLARISYSYEQYF. The CDR3, as DNA: TGTGCCAGCAGCTTAGCGCGTATCAGTTACTCCTACGAGCAGTACTTC.

V usage is TRBV12-3 or TRBV12-4 and J usage is TRBJ2-7, with D possibly being TRBD1 (6 bases). The J call may be mistaken, given a closer DNA end match to TRBJ2-1. The CDR3 totals 15 residues. The CDR3 DNA reads TGTGCCAGCAAGAAGGACAGCTGGAGGTACAATGAGCAGTTCTTC. It is translated as CASKKDSWRYNEQFF.